The clone carrying this T cell receptor beta chain was seen only once. The record originates from a study of control samples from healthy donors and cancer patients. Per germline, CDR1 DFQATT and CDR2 SNEGSKA (reference sequence). The CDR3 has 13 amino acids. With V trimmed by 3 bases and J by 6 bases, 6 bases remained unmatched. This table comes from immunoSEQ multiplex PCR, and its TCRdb copy is limited to in-frame clones, with some not included. The sample includes over 70,000 clones, roughly nine tenths of them seen just once. Sequencing was done on a sample of PBMCs. The receptor was isolated from a woman in her 50s with colorectal cancer. The V gene is TRBV20-1, the J gene TRBJ1-2, with 8 bases matching TRBD1. CDR3 region: CSASEDRVNGYTF. The CDR3, as DNA: TGCAGTGCTAGTGAGGACAGGGTAAATGGCTACACCTTC.